The 3 T cell receptor beta chains below come from one sample, sequenced in a study of blood T cell repertoires in COVID-19. The method was immunoSEQ multiplex PCR; TCRdb's version includes in-frame clones alone and lacks a portion of them. The table has some 200,000 clones, roughly 86% seen once. Sequenced material: peripheral blood. These receptors were taken from a woman older than 75 in a cohort sampled during active or convalescent COVID-19.

The rearrangement links TRBV6-1 to TRBJ2-7; D possibly corresponds to TRBD1 (5 bases). Germline V gives CDR1 MNHNS, CDR2 SASEGT. The CDR3 is 14 residues long. With 0 bases removed from V and 4 bases from J, the gap between germline ends came to 10 bases. CDR3 bases: TGTGCCAGCAGTGAAGCCGATCAGGGTTACGAGCAGTACGTC. This translates into CASSEADQGYEQYV.

V is TRBV10-1 and J is TRBJ2-1; 12 bases line up with TRBD2. This CDR3 is 18 amino acids long. Germline V lookup: CDR1 WNHNN, CDR2 SYGVQD (reference sequence). V shed 3 bases and J 7 bases; nucleotides not matched to a gene: 13. The CDR3 sequence: CASSDPSSGRGNINEQFF. For the CDR3, the DNA is TGCGCCAGCAGTGACCCCTCTAGCGGGAGGGGGAACATTAATGAGCAGTTCTTC.

This clone was observed a single time. This chain links TRBV6-5 with TRBJ1-1, with D possibly TRBD1 on 6 matching bases. Trimming pared 6 bases from V and 2 bases from J, leaving 13 bases between. From germline, CDR1 is MNHEY and CDR2 SVGAGI. This CDR3 contains 14 residues. The CDR3: CASRTQGRNTEAFF. CDR3 sequence (DNA): TGTGCCAGCAGAACACAGGGACGTAACACTGAAGCTTTCTTT.